Shown below are 16 T cell receptor beta chains from a single sample sequenced in a study of type 1 and type 2 diabetes patients. The PCR template was genomic DNA. The TCR beta CDR3 region was amplified using 30 forward and 13 reverse primers. MiXCR, run by TCRdb on the multiplex PCR reads, gives a single entry per CDR3 protein. This table holds 280,000 or so distinct CDR3 sequences, around 50% found once. Sequencing was carried out using peripheral blood mononuclear cells (PBMCs). These receptor sequences come from a man between 18 and 29 years old with type 2 diabetes.

The rearrangement uses TRBV12-5 and TRBJ1-2; no clear D. In germline, CDR1 is LGHNT, CDR2 FRNRAP. The germline V and J ends were trimmed by 7 bases and 0 bases, with 9 bases remaining between them. The CDR3 has 13 residues. The CDR3 DNA follows: TGTGCTAGTGCACCGGGCCCTAACTATGGCTACACCTTC. Translated: CASAPGPNYGYTF.

This clonotype appeared a single time. The chain is built from TRBV7-9 and TRBJ1-5; TRBD1 might be the D (6 bases). CDR3 length: 14 residues. V gave up 5 bases and J gave up 0 bases, with 8 bases separating them. Per germline, CDR1 SEHNR and CDR2 FQNEAQ (reference sequence). This CDR3 reads CASSQQGSNQPQHF. In DNA, the CDR3 is TGTGCCAGCAGCCAACAGGGTAGCAATCAGCCCCAGCATTTT.

This clonotype was recorded a few times. The chain uses TRBV19 and TRBJ2-2; D not resolved. This CDR3 is 14 amino acids long. The germline gives CDR1 LNHDA, CDR2 SQIVND (reference sequence). Trimming cost V 4 bases and J 1 base, with 7 bases left between them. DNA for the CDR3: TGTGCCAGTAGTACTCGACTGAACACCGGGGAGCTGTTTTTT. Residues: CASSTRLNTGELFF.

The chain has TRBV19 and TRBJ1-2; tentative D call: TRBD1 (5 bases). Trimming shortened V by 4 bases and J by 5 bases, and 14 bases separated the two germline ends. CDR3 length: 14 residues. Germline V gene sequence: CDR1 LNHDA, CDR2 SQIVND (reference sequence). The chain's CDR3 is CASSRDSRGYGYTF. The CDR3 DNA is TGTGCCAGTAGTAGAGACAGCCGGGGGTATGGCTACACCTTC.

The V and J genes are TRBV28 and TRBJ1-1, with 7 bases matching TRBD1. The CDR3 runs to 15 residues. Unmatched junction bases numbered 13, after V lost 4 bases and J lost 8 bases. The germline V gene has CDR1 MDHEN and CDR2 SYDVKM. CDR3 coding DNA: TGTGCCAGCAGTTCTCCTGAGACAGGGAAACCAGAAGCTTTCTTT. Translated, it gives CASSSPETGKPEAFF.

The table lists this clonotype with a few counts. This chain connects TRBV20-1 to TRBJ1-6; D is uncertain. Germline V gives CDR1 DFQATT, CDR2 SNEGSKA (reference sequence). V was pared by 3 bases and J by 2 bases, with 8 bases between. This CDR3 is built from 14 residues. This CDR3 reads CSARAPAYNSPLHF. The CDR3 DNA is TGCAGTGCTAGGGCGCCGGCCTATAATTCACCCCTCCACTTT.

The gene calls are TRBV7-8 and TRBJ1-5; possible D gene TRBD1, 5 bases. The V and J ends lost 4 bases and 6 bases respectively, with 19 bases between them. CDR1 is SGHVS and CDR2 is FQNEAQ in the germline V gene. This CDR3 comprises 16 residues. The CDR3 DNA reads as TGTGCCAGCAGCTCGGTGAGAGCAGGGTTAGTTCAGCCCCAGCATTTT. Its translation is CASSSVRAGLVQPQHF.

The table lists this clonotype with many counts. This chain joins TRBV30 and TRBJ2-7; the D is unclear. This CDR3 is 11 amino acids long. Germline-derived CDR1 and CDR2 are GTSNPN and SVGIG (reference sequence). The germline V and J ends were trimmed by 2 bases and 1 base, with 3 bases remaining between them. CDR3 coding DNA: TGTGCCTGGAGTCGTTCCTACGAGCAGTACTTC. Its protein is CAWSRSYEQYF.

The J gene is TRBJ2-7, the V gene TRBV4-2; 7 bases map to TRBD1. V gave up 8 bases and J gave up 0 bases; unmatched junction bases: 7. The CDR3 is made up of 14 amino acids. Per germline, CDR1 LGHNA and CDR2 YNFKEQ. For the CDR3, the DNA is TGTGCCAGCGGACCCGGGACAGCCTCCTACGAGCAGTACTTC. Translated: CASGPGTASYEQYF.

The J gene is TRBJ1-2, the V gene TRBV4-3, with unresolved D. The CDR3 spans 15 residues. Trimming stripped 1 base from V and 5 bases from J, with 14 bases between. CDR1 and CDR2 from the germline V gene are LGHNA and YSLEER. The CDR3 nucleotides are TGCGCCAGCAGCCAAGTCGGGGAGACGGGATATGGCTACACCTTC. Translation: CASSQVGETGYGYTF.

Remarks on this clonotype: The junction differs from germline at one of its ends, possibly a read error. This rearrangement joins TRBV7-2 to TRBJ2-3; D gene unclear. CDR1 and CDR2 (germline): SGHTA, FQGNSA. The CDR3 runs 15 residues. This CDR3 reads CASSPGPGAADTQYF. The DNA of the CDR3 is TGCGCCAGCAGCCCGGGTCCGGGCGCGGCAGATACGCAGTATTTT.

The V gene is TRBV19, the J gene TRBJ2-7; 7 positions match TRBD2. This CDR3 has 16 residues. Per germline, CDR1 LNHDA and CDR2 SQIVND (reference sequence). Losses at the gene ends were 0 bases for V and 5 bases for J; bases not matched to a gene: 10. CDR3 nucleotides: TGTGCCAGTAGTATAGATTCCGGACTAGGTAAGAACGAGCAGTACTTC. It yields the protein CASSIDSGLGKNEQYF.

The table lists this clonotype with a few counts. This rearrangement joins TRBV2 to TRBJ2-7; 8 bases agree with TRBD1. CDR1 is SNHLY and CDR2 is FYNNEI in the germline V gene. V lost 10 bases to trimming and J lost 3 bases; unmatched junction nucleotides: 14. This CDR3 spans 15 amino acids. The CDR3 DNA sequence: TGTGCCACCGAGGGACAGGCGGGTCGTGGCTACGAGCAGTACTTC. As protein: CATEGQAGRGYEQYF.

This clonotype was detected once. The V call is TRBV20-1, the J call TRBJ1-3; TRBD1 might be the D (5 bases). The germline gives CDR1 DFQATT, CDR2 SNEGSKA (reference sequence). The V and J ends lost 3 bases and 3 bases respectively, with 9 bases between them. This CDR3 is 13 amino acids long. DNA of the CDR3: TGCAGTGCTAGTGAAGGGGTTGGAAACACCATATATTTT. It translates to CSASEGVGNTIYF.

The chain combines TRBV20-1 with TRBJ1-2; TRBD1 is a possible D gene (5 bases). Germline CDR1 DFQATT, CDR2 SNEGSKA (reference sequence). V gave up 6 bases and J gave up 4 bases, with 18 bases separating them. This CDR3 has 14 residues. DNA of the CDR3: TGCAGTGCCACCACTCCTGACAGTAGCTATGGCTACACCTTC. This gives the protein CSATTPDSSYGYTF.

The rearrangement uses TRBV4-1 and TRBJ2-5; no clear D gene. Germline values: CDR1 MGHRA, CDR2 YSYEKL. The germline V and J ends were trimmed by 0 bases and 7 bases, with 15 bases remaining between them. The CDR3 has 15 amino acids. The CDR3 is CASSQDFGPVGTQYF. The DNA for the CDR3 is TGCGCCAGCAGCCAAGATTTCGGGCCTGTGGGGACCCAGTACTTC.